Described below is a single T cell receptor beta chain sequence and its context. The data derive from a study of OX40 agonist ivuxolimab in advanced cancers. Assay: immunoSEQ multiplex PCR; the TCRdb copy retains only in-frame clones and omits some. The sample lists under 50,000 clones, about three quarters occurring once. The CDR3 runs to 15 residues. Trimming took off 6 bases at V and 4 bases at J, with 15 bases between the two ends. Looked up from germline, CDR1 is SGHTA and CDR2 is FQGTGA. The receptor was derived from an adult with an advanced solid tumor such as melanoma, head and neck, liver or kidney cancer. The input for sequencing was CD4+ or CD8+ T cells sorted from blood, taken in a trial of the OX40 agonist ivuxolimab. V usage is TRBV7-3 and J usage is TRBJ2-2; perhaps TRBD2 as D (6 bases). The CDR3 protein is CASSLSGVFTGELFF. The DNA of the CDR3 is TGTGCCAGCAGTCTTAGCGGTGTGTTCACCGGGGAGCTGTTTTTT.